This entry lists 16 T cell receptor beta chains sequenced from one sample in a study of T-cell memory formation after mild COVID-19. Each CDR3 protein gets one entry after TCRdb re-called the 5' RACE reads with MiXCR. Of around 300,000 distinct CDR3 sequences listed, roughly 15% are singletons. Sequenced material: PBMCs or a T cell subset sorted from them (not recorded which). These receptors came from a young man who had mild COVID-19 (a few samples of this study predate the infection). Cell type and time point are not known.

The chain is built from TRBV5-1 and TRBJ2-3, with D possibly matching TRBD1 (6 bases). CDR1 SGHRS and CDR2 YFSETQ come from the germline V gene. With 2 bases removed from V and 4 bases from J, the gap between germline ends came to 14 bases. This CDR3 has 15 amino acids. CDR3: CASSFGTSHSDTQYF. The CDR3 DNA is TGCGCCAGCAGCTTCGGGACATCACACTCAGATACGCAGTATTTT.

This clonotype was seen a handful of times. V usage is TRBV20-1 and J usage is TRBJ2-3, with D perhaps matching TRBD2 (7 bases). This CDR3 contains 15 residues. The germline V and J ends were trimmed by 2 bases and 4 bases, with 16 bases remaining between them. The V gene's germline CDR1 is DFQATT and CDR2 SNEGSKA (reference sequence). CDR3 loop: CSARPYRGAADTQYF. The CDR3 DNA follows: TGCAGTGCTAGACCTTACCGGGGGGCGGCAGATACGCAGTATTTT.

This clonotype has a handful of counts. V gene TRBV24-1 combines with J gene TRBJ2-1; no reliable D call. In germline, CDR1 is KGHDR, CDR2 SFDVKD. CDR3 length equals 14 residues. V lost 1 base to trimming and J lost 4 bases, with 7 bases between them. The CDR3: CATSDLGRYNEQFF. DNA of the CDR3: TGTGCCACCAGTGATTTAGGGCGGTACAATGAGCAGTTCTTC.

V gene TRBV7-9 combines with J gene TRBJ2-3; 8 bases are a match to TRBD2. This CDR3 spans 16 amino acids. V shed 6 bases and J 1 base; nucleotides not matched to a gene: 9. CDR1 and CDR2 from the germline V gene are SEHNR and FQNEAQ (reference sequence). CDR3 in amino acids: CASRPVAGGGTDTQYF. The DNA of the CDR3 is TGTGCCAGCAGGCCCGTGGCGGGGGGCGGCACAGATACGCAGTATTTT. The full variable domain, rest sourced from reference TRBV7-9 and TRBJ2-3, is DTGVSQNPRHKITKRGQNVTFRCDPISEHNRLYWYRQTLGQGPEFLTYFQNEAQLEKSRLLSDRFSAERPKGSFSTLEIQRTEQGDSAMYLCASRPVAGGGTDTQYFGPGTRLTVL.

This sequence joins TRBV4-3 and TRBJ1-5; D is ambiguous. The CDR3 spans 15 residues. The germline CDR1 and CDR2 sequences are LGHNA and YSLEER. The germline V and J ends were trimmed by 4 bases and 4 bases, with 14 bases remaining between them. CDR3 region: CASSLFAQENQPQHF. The CDR3 region has the DNA TGCGCCAGCAGCCTCTTCGCCCAGGAGAATCAGCCCCAGCATTTT.

This clonotype was counted once. The chain is built from TRBV20-1 and TRBJ1-1; no definite D call. Trimming stripped 3 bases from V and 8 bases from J, with 7 bases between. CDR3 length: 10 residues. Germline assignment: CDR1 DFQATT and CDR2 SNEGSKA (reference sequence). The CDR3, as DNA: TGCAGTGCTAGGGAGTGGGAAGCTTTCTTT. Protein sequence: CSAREWEAFF.

V gene TRBV12-3 or TRBV12-4 combines with J gene TRBJ2-3; tentative D call: TRBD2 (6 bases). V shed 5 bases and J shed 6 bases, with 12 bases lying between them. The CDR3 length is 13 residues. CDR3 loop: CASSLTRRDTQYF. The CDR3 DNA reads TGTGCCAGCAGTCTGACTAGGCGGGATACGCAGTATTTT.

This clonotype was detected a few times. This chain joins TRBV3-1 and TRBJ2-7, with a tentative D call TRBD2 (5 bases). The V gene lost 2 bases and the J gene lost 6 bases, with 8 bases spanning the gap. Germline-derived CDR1 and CDR2 are LGHDT and YNNKEL (reference sequence). CDR3 length equals 12 residues. The CDR3 sequence: CASSQTEGEQYV. CDR3 DNA: TGTGCCAGCAGCCAAACCGAGGGCGAGCAGTACGTC.

The genes are TRBV12-5 and TRBJ2-5, with D perhaps assigned TRBD1 or TRBD2 (6 bases each). CDR1 and CDR2 (germline): LGHNT, FRNRAP. Deletions cut 2 bases from V and 5 bases from J, with 15 bases between. The length of the CDR3 is 15 residues. The CDR3 DNA reads as TGTGCTAGTGGTTTGCTGGGGGGCCTGGGGGAGACCCAGTACTTC. This sequence encodes CASGLLGGLGETQYF.

V and J are TRBV6-6 and TRBJ1-3, with D hard to call. CDR1 and CDR2 (germline): MNHNY, SVGAGI (reference sequence). This CDR3 is built from 13 residues. With 2 bases removed from V and 4 bases from J, the gap between germline ends came to 6 bases. CDR3 DNA: TGTGCCAGCAGTTACATCGAGGGAAACACCATATATTTT. Translation gives CASSYIEGNTIYF.

The CDR3 bases are TGTGCCAGCTCACCATCGTCCTTCTACGAGCAGTACGTC. Its translation is CASSPSSFYEQYV. This chain joins TRBV18 and TRBJ2-7; no clear D gene. Looked up from germline, CDR1 is KGHSH and CDR2 is LQKENI. This CDR3 has 13 amino acids. The V end lost 2 bases, the J end lost 3 bases, and 8 bases lay between the germline ends.

Many counts were recorded for this clonotype. The chain joins TRBV7-9 to TRBJ2-1; TRBD2 matches 10 bases. The CDR3 loop spans 15 amino acids. Per the germline V gene, CDR1 is SEHNR and CDR2 is FQNEAQ (reference sequence). After removal of 5 bases from V and 6 bases from J, the junction contained 7 bases not matched to a gene. The CDR3 DNA reads TGTGCCAGCAGCCGCACTAGCGGGGTTGCCAATGAGCAGTTCTTC. This encodes CASSRTSGVANEQFF.

Only a few counts were recorded for this clonotype. The chain couples TRBV20-1 to TRBJ1-2; the D is unclear. V shed 3 bases and J shed 8 bases, with 13 bases lying between them. Germline V gene lookup returns CDR1 DFQATT and CDR2 SNEGSKA (reference sequence). CDR3 length: 12 residues. The CDR3 DNA reads as TGCAGTGCTAGTGGGCTCCTCGGGGGCTACACCTTC. It is translated as CSASGLLGGYTF.

The table lists this clonotype with a few counts. V usage is TRBV5-1 and J usage is TRBJ1-6; 7 bases match TRBD1. Germline V gives CDR1 SGHRS, CDR2 YFSETQ. The V segment lost 0 bases and the J segment 8 bases; nucleotides outside the gene matches: 5. There are 15 residues in the CDR3. This chain's CDR3 is CASSLGAGGDSPLHF. For the CDR3, the DNA is TGCGCCAGCAGCTTGGGGGCAGGGGGAGATTCACCCCTCCACTTT.

This clonotype occurred a few times. The V and J genes are TRBV7-2 and TRBJ2-1; 11 nucleotides line up with TRBD2. The ends lost 5 bases at V and 6 bases at J; junction bases unmatched: 15. The CDR3 is made up of 18 amino acids. Germline values: CDR1 SGHTA, CDR2 FQGNSA. This chain's CDR3 is CASSLIRLAGSGVNEQFF. The CDR3 DNA is TGTGCCAGCAGCCTCATTCGACTAGCGGGGTCAGGGGTCAATGAGCAGTTCTTC. Full variable domain (remainder filled in from reference TRBV7-2 and TRBJ2-1): GAGVSQSPSNKVTEKGKDVELRCDPISGHTALYWYRQSLGQGLEFLIYFQGNSAPDKSGLPSDRFSAERTGGSVSTLTIQRTQQEDSAVYLCASSLIRLAGSGVNEQFFGPGTRLTVL.

The chain has TRBV5-1 and TRBJ2-5; tentative D call: TRBD2 (5 bases). V lost 3 bases, J lost 4 bases, and 13 bases lay in between. Germline-derived CDR1 and CDR2 are SGHRS and YFSETQ. There are 14 residues in the CDR3. This CDR3 reads CASSYEPAGETQYF. CDR3 DNA sequence: TGCGCCAGCAGCTACGAACCGGCGGGAGAGACCCAGTACTTC.